This TCR beta chain was identified during a study of neurological immune-mediated disorders. Use was made of some 1 million CD4+ or CD8+ T cells in sorted libraries. TCRdb ran MiXCR on the 5' RACE reads and lists one entry per CDR3 protein. The sample has more than 30,000 distinct CDR3 sequences; almost 7.5% are singletons. This clonotype was detected many times. Per the germline V gene, CDR1 is SGHTA and CDR2 is FQGNSA. The CDR3 runs to 14 residues. V lost 5 bases and J 6 bases, leaving 15 bases between the germline ends. The material sequenced was CD4+ T cells from blood. This receptor was taken from a man aged 50 to 59 in good health. The chain uses TRBV7-2 and TRBJ2-3, with D perhaps matching TRBD2 (6 bases). CDR3 loop: CASSHNGGRDTQYF. The CDR3, as DNA: TGTGCCAGCAGCCACAACGGGGGAAGGGATACGCAGTATTTT. Full variable domain (missing parts from reference TRBV7-2 and TRBJ2-3): GAGVSQSPSNKVTEKGKDVELRCDPISGHTALYWYRQSLGQGLEFLIYFQGNSAPDKSGLPSDRFSAERTGGSVSTLTIQRTQQEDSAVYLCASSHNGGRDTQYFGPGTRLTVL.